This T cell receptor beta chain was documented in a study of blood T cell repertoires in COVID-19. Turning to the study itself: T cells, B-cell-depleted T cells, or PBMCs provided the cDNA or gDNA that served as material.

As handled by the study authors: Amplification with reference gene primers provided the estimates of nucleated cell counts. TCRdb's copy holds only in-frame clones and misses some; the assay was immunoSEQ multiplex PCR. V, J and clone size are those of that table, while D and trimming were read from the DNA. The sample has 150,000 to 200,000 clones, 80% to 90% seen once. The sequenced sample consisted of peripheral blood. The clonotype originates from a woman under 30 who had recovered from COVID-19.

Here the CDR3 DNA reads TGTGCCAGCAGTTTAAGTGGCGGTTATACCGGGGAGCTGTTTTTT. Protein sequence: CASSLSGGYTGELFF. The chain joins TRBV27 to TRBJ2-2; D not certain. Germline V gives CDR1 MNHEY, CDR2 SMNVEV (reference sequence). The CDR3 has 15 amino acids. The V end was cut by 2 bases, the J end by 5 bases, with 12 bases between.